The sample holds a few counts of the clone carrying this T cell receptor (beta chain). The record originates from a study of T cells after yellow fever vaccination. TCR cDNA was made by 5'RACE template switching, adding a universal primer site and UMIs. Using its own MiXCR run on the 5' RACE reads, TCRdb lists one record per CDR3 protein. Among some 390,000 distinct CDR3 sequences listed, 6.2% were seen once. The sample consisted of PBMCs, taken 5 days after the yellow fever booster vaccination. The sequence was collected from a man aged 25 to 45 who received the YFV17D yellow fever vaccine.

CDR3 sequence (DNA): TGTGCCAGCAGGACCGGGACCCCTAGGTTGGATACGCAGTATTTT. Its protein product is CASRTGTPRLDTQYF. The J gene is TRBJ2-3, the V gene TRBV11-3, with D perhaps being TRBD1 or TRBD2 (5 bases each). V lost 6 bases and J 6 bases, leaving 19 bases between the germline ends. This CDR3 contains 15 residues. CDR1 and CDR2 from the germline V gene are SGHNT and YENEEA. Using reference TRBV11-3 and TRBJ2-3 for the parts outside the CDR3, the full variable domain is EAGVVQSPRYKIIEKKQPVAFWCNPISGHNTLYWYLQNLGQGPELLIRYENEEAVDDSQLPKDRFSAERLKGVDSTLKIQPAELGDSAVYLCASRTGTPRLDTQYFGPGTRLTVL.